The 21 T cell receptor beta chains presented below share a single source sample, sequenced in a study of blood T cell repertoires in COVID-19 (dated by TCRdb to 2020 to 2021). Receptor libraries were prepared by the immunoSEQ multiplex PCR assay. TCRdb stores this immuneACCESS table with in-frame sequences only. Part of the clones is absent; in the studies checked, under half of the shortfall reflects unresolved V genes, and no reason is known for the rest. This sample is represented by about 49,000 clones; less than 90% of them were singletons. About 12% of the sample is held by the ten biggest clonotypes. Sequencing was performed on peripheral blood. All receptors derive from a human donor in a cohort sampled during active COVID-19.

This chain links TRBV5-1 with TRBJ1-6; possibly TRBD1 for D (5 bases). Germline V gene data show CDR1 as SGHRS and CDR2 as YFSETQ. CDR3 length: 17 amino acids. V was clipped by 4 bases and J by 6 bases, with 20 bases between them. Written as DNA, the CDR3 is TGCGCCAGCAGCCTTGAAAACTCCGGGGGAATTAATTCACCCCTCCACTTT. Encoded protein: CASSLENSGGINSPLHF.

In this sample, this clone turned up a few times. The chain has TRBV19 and TRBJ1-4, with D perhaps TRBD1 (6 bases). Germline lookup yields CDR1 LNHDA and CDR2 SQIVND (reference sequence). The CDR3 loop spans 12 amino acids. In nucleotides, the CDR3 is TGTGCAACAGGGCCCCGCCGGGAAAAACTGTTTTTT. Protein: CATGPRREKLFF.

CDR3 loop: CASSQLRSYYGYTF. The DNA for the CDR3 is TGCGCCAGCAGCCAACTCCGGAGCTACTATGGCTACACCTTC. This chain connects TRBV4-3 to TRBJ1-2; D is uncertain. The V and J ends lost 2 bases and 3 bases respectively, with 10 bases between them. CDR1 is LGHNA, CDR2 YSLEER, per germline. This CDR3 is built from 14 residues.

The chain employs TRBV29-1 and TRBJ2-7, with 9 bases identical to TRBD1. This CDR3 has 14 residues. In germline, CDR1 is SQVTM, CDR2 ANQGSEA. J lost 4 bases, V lost 6 bases, and 10 bases had no gene match. The CDR3 bases are TGCAGCGTCACCTCCGGGACAGGGATTTACGAGCAGTACTTC. It encodes CSVTSGTGIYEQYF.

This chain links TRBV5-4 with TRBJ1-4, with 7 positions matching TRBD1. Germline V gene data show CDR1 as SGHNT and CDR2 as YYREEE (reference sequence). J was trimmed by 0 bases and V by 3 bases; bases with no gene match: 5. This CDR3 is 16 amino acids long. The CDR3 nucleotides read TGTGCCAGCAGCTCCCAGGGGACAGCAACTAATGAAAAACTGTTTTTT. Encoded protein: CASSSQGTATNEKLFF.

The chain joins TRBV13 to TRBJ2-1; 10 bases line up with TRBD2. Looked up from germline, CDR1 is PRHDT and CDR2 is FYEKMQ (reference sequence). The CDR3 has 14 amino acids. J was trimmed by 6 bases and V by 5 bases; bases with no gene match: 4. CDR3 amino acids: CASSASGGVNEQFF. CDR3 sequence (DNA): TGTGCCAGCAGCGCGAGCGGGGGGGTCAATGAGCAGTTCTTC.

Written as DNA, the CDR3 is TGTGCCAGTAGTCGCGGGTACCAAGAGACCCAGTACTTC. It translates to CASSRGYQETQYF. The V gene is TRBV19, the J gene TRBJ2-5, with D possibly matching TRBD2 (5 bases). CDR1 is LNHDA and CDR2 is SQIVND in the germline V gene (reference sequence). This CDR3 comprises 13 residues. Trimming shortened V by 5 bases and J by 0 bases, and 7 bases separated the two germline ends.

The rearrangement joins TRBV5-4 to TRBJ1-4, with TRBD1 as a possible D gene (6 bases). The CDR3 consists of 16 residues. The germline V gene has CDR1 SGHNT and CDR2 YYREEE (reference sequence). V lost 2 bases and J lost 1, with 12 bases in between. The CDR3 sequence is CASSFTGYGTNEKLFF. The CDR3 DNA reads as TGTGCCAGCAGCTTCACAGGGTATGGAACTAATGAAAAACTGTTTTTT.

This chain connects TRBV28 to TRBJ2-2; 13 bases map to TRBD2. V shed 5 bases, J shed 3 bases, and the junction held 6 bases outside the gene matches. CDR1 and CDR2 from the germline V gene are MDHEN and SYDVKM. This CDR3 is 17 amino acids long. The CDR3 DNA follows: TGTGCCAGCAGTATACTAGCGGGGGGGCCGGACACCGGGGAGCTGTTTTTT. Translated, it gives CASSILAGGPDTGELFF. Complete variable domain (other parts from reference TRBV28 and TRBJ2-2): DVKVTQSSRYLVKRTGEKVFLECVQDMDHENMFWYRQDPGLGLRLIYFSYDVKMKEKGDIPEGYSVSREKKERFSLILESASTNQTSMYLCASSILAGGPDTGELFFGEGSRLTVL.

This chain connects TRBV11-3 to TRBJ2-1; no definite D call. V lost 5 bases to trimming and J lost 7 bases, with 12 bases between them. Per the germline V gene, CDR1 is SGHNT and CDR2 is YENEEA. The CDR3 covers 13 residues. CDR3 amino acids: CASSEPGINEQFF. The CDR3 DNA follows: TGTGCCAGCAGCGAACCAGGAATAAATGAGCAGTTCTTC.

The chain links TRBV4-2 to TRBJ1-6; D is uncertain. V was shortened by 4 bases and J by 0 bases, with 19 bases between the two germline ends. Germline CDR1 is LGHNA and CDR2 is YNFKEQ. The CDR3 consists of 19 residues. The CDR3 is CASSLYGGQSSSYNSPLHF. As DNA, the CDR3 is TGTGCCAGCAGCCTTTACGGTGGGCAGTCGAGCTCCTATAATTCACCCCTCCACTTT.

Worth noting for this clone: The same CDR3 is also encoded by other DNA sequences in this sample. The chain uses TRBV6-2 or TRBV6-3 and TRBJ1-1; D is possibly TRBD1 (6 bases). Per the germline V gene, CDR1 is MNHEY and CDR2 is SVGEGT. The CDR3 extends over 14 amino acids. Trimming removed 2 bases from V and 4 bases from J, with 11 bases in between. CDR3 nucleotides: TGTGCCAGCAGTTACCCAGGGGCTCGCACTGAAGCTTTCTTT. Translating gives CASSYPGARTEAFF.

V gene TRBV7-2 combines with J gene TRBJ1-1; maybe TRBD1 (6 bases). Germline CDR1 reads SGHTA; CDR2 reads FQGNSA. The CDR3 totals 14 residues. The V and J ends lost 6 bases and 1 base respectively, with 12 bases between them. The CDR3 DNA is TGTGCCAGCAGGAATACAGGGTCGAACACTGAAGCTTTCTTT. Translation: CASRNTGSNTEAFF.

The chain joins TRBV18 to TRBJ1-4; no definite D call. V lost 2 bases, J lost 10 bases, and 20 bases lay in between. This CDR3 has 16 residues. In germline, CDR1 is KGHSH, CDR2 LQKENI. CDR3 residues: CASSPNVAVGDGKLFF. DNA of the CDR3: TGTGCCAGCTCACCAAACGTAGCGGTTGGGGATGGAAAACTGTTTTTT. Supplemented by reference TRBV18 and TRBJ1-4, the full variable domain reads NAGVMQNPRHLVRRRGQEARLRCSPMKGHSHVYWYRQLPEEGLKFMVYLQKENIIDESGMPKERFSAEFPKEGPSILRIQQVVRGDSAAYFCASSPNVAVGDGKLFFGSGTQLSVL.

The sample holds a few counts of this clone. V gene TRBV10-3 combines with J gene TRBJ2-7; D is perhaps TRBD1 (6 bases). V lost 7 bases to trimming and J lost 7 bases, with 17 bases between them. Per germline, CDR1 ENHRY and CDR2 SYGVKD. The CDR3 runs 13 residues. CDR3 residues: CAITAGVQGEQYF. CDR3 in DNA: TGTGCCATCACGGCAGGGGTTCAAGGGGAGCAGTACTTC.

The gene calls are TRBV6-6 and TRBJ1-4, with TRBD1 matching 10 bases. The CDR3 extends over 16 amino acids. Per germline, CDR1 MNHNY and CDR2 SVGAGI (reference sequence). J lost 8 bases, V lost 2 bases, and 8 bases had no gene match. CDR3 DNA sequence: TGTGCCAGCAGTTACGAGACAGGGGGCGCAGGGGAAAAACTGTTTTTT. This encodes CASSYETGGAGEKLFF.

With respect to this clone: At one end the junction does not follow the germline gene, possibly because of a read error. CDR3 amino acids: CASTQLGGSRNTIYF. The DNA for the CDR3 is TGTGCCAGCACCCAGTTAGGGGGCTCTAGAAACACCATATATTTT. The chain joins TRBV6-5 to TRBJ1-3; 7 bases line up with TRBD1. The CDR3 spans 15 residues. In germline, CDR1 is MNHEY, CDR2 SVGAGI.

The gene calls are TRBV3-1 (or the pseudogene TRBV3-2) and TRBJ2-4, with D uncertain. CDR3 length: 14 amino acids. Trimming left V 6 bases short and J 1 base short, with 10 bases between. CDR1 and CDR2 from the germline V gene are LGHDT and YNNKEL (reference sequence). This CDR3 is CASRPSTAKNIQYF. DNA of the CDR3: TGTGCCAGCAGACCGAGCACCGCCAAAAACATTCAGTACTTC.

The chain has TRBV2 and TRBJ1-1, with 7 bases lining up with TRBD1. The length of the CDR3 is 13 residues. J gave up 3 bases and V 10 bases, and 8 bases lay outside the gene matches. Germline CDR1 SNHLY, CDR2 FYNNEI. DNA for the CDR3: TGTGCCACCACCAACAGGGGTTACACTGAAGCTTTCTTT. Translating it yields CATTNRGYTEAFF. The full variable domain, in which reference TRBV2 and TRBJ1-1 provide the parts outside the CDR3, is EPEVTQTPSHQVTQMGQEVILRCVPISNHLYFYWYRQILGQKVEFLVSFYNNEISEKSEIFDDQFSVERPDGSNFTLKIRSTKLEDSAMYFCATTNRGYTEAFFGQGTRLTVV.

The chain carries TRBV5-1 and TRBJ2-5; TRBD1 might be the D (5 bases). The CDR3 covers 14 residues. The germline CDR1 and CDR2 sequences are SGHRS and YFSETQ. The ends were cut back, 0 bases at V and 2 bases at J, with 8 bases in the middle. DNA for the CDR3: TGCGCCAGCAGCTTGGGACAGCTTCAAGAGACCCAGTACTTC. Translated, it gives CASSLGQLQETQYF.

V gene TRBV5-4 combines with J gene TRBJ1-1, with D perhaps matching TRBD1 (5 bases). CDR3 length: 13 amino acids. Per the germline V gene, CDR1 is SGHNT and CDR2 is YYREEE (reference sequence). Trimming removed 3 bases from V and 3 bases from J, with 9 bases in between. The CDR3 DNA reads as TGTGCCAGCAGCTCGGTAGGGGACACTGAAGCTTTCTTT. This encodes CASSSVGDTEAFF.